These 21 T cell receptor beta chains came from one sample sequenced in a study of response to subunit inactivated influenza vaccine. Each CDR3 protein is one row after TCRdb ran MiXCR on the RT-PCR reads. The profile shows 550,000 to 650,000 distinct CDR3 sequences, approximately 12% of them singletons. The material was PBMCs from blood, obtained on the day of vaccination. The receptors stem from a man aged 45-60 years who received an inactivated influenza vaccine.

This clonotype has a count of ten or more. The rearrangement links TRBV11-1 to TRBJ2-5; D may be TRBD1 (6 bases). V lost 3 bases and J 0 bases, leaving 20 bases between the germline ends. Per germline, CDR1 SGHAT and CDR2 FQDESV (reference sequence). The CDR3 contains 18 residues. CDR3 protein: CASSFDKHRDKYQETQYF. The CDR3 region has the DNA TGTGCCAGCAGCTTCGATAAACACCGGGACAAGTACCAAGAGACCCAGTACTTC. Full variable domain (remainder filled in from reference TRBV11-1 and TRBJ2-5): EAEVAQSPRYKITEKSQAVAFWCDPISGHATLYWYRQILGQGPELLVQFQDESVVDDSQLPKDRFSAERLKGVDSTLKIQPAELGDSAMYLCASSFDKHRDKYQETQYFGPGTRLLVL.

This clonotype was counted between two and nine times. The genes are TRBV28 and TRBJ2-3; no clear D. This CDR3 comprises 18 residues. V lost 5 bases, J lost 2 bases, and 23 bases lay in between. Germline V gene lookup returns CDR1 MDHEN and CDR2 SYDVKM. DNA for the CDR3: TGTGCCAGCAGTCCCCTGGATACTACGGGCGGATACACAGATACGCAGTATTTT. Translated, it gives CASSPLDTTGGYTDTQYF.

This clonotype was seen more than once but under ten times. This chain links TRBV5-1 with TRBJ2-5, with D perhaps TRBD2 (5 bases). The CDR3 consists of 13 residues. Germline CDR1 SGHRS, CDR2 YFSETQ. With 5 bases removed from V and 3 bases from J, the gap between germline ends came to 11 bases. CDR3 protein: CASRNPGEETQYF. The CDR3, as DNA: TGCGCCAGCAGAAACCCCGGGGAAGAGACCCAGTACTTC.

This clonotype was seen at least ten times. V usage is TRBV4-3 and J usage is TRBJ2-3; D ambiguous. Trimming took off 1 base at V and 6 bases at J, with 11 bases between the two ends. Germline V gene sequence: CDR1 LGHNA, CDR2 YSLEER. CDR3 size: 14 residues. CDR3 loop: CASSQGLSRDTQYF. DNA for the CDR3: TGCGCCAGCAGCCAAGGTCTCTCACGGGATACGCAGTATTTT.

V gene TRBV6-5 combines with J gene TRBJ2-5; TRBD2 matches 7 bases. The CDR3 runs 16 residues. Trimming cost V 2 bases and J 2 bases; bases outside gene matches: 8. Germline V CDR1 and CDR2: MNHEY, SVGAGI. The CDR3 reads CASSYGSSGIQETQYF. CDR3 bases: TGTGCCAGCAGTTACGGGTCTAGCGGAATTCAAGAGACCCAGTACTTC.

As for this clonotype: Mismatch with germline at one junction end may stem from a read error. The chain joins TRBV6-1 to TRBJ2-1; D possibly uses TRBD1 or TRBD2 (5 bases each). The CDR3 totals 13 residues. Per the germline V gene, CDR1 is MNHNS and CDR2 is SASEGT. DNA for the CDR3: TGTGCTAGCAGCCGGGACGCGAACAATGAGCAGTTCTTC. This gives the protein CASSRDANNEQFF.

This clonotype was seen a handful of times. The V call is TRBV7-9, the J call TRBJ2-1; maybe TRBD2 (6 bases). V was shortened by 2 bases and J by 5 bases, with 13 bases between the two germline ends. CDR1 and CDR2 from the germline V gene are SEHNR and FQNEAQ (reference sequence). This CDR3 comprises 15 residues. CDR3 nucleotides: TGTGCCAGCAGCTTATCCGCTAGCGTAAACAATGAGCAGTTCTTC. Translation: CASSLSASVNNEQFF.

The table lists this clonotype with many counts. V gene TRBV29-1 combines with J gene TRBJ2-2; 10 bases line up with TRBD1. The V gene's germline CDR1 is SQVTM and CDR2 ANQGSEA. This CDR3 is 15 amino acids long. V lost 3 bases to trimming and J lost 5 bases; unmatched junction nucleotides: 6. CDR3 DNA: TGCAGCGTTGATGGTGGGGGACAGGGGACCGGGGAGCTGTTTTTT. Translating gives CSVDGGGQGTGELFF.

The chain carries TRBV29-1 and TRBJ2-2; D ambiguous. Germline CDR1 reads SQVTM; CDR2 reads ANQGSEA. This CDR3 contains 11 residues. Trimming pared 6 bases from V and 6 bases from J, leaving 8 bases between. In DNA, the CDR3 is TGCAGCGTCGATAGCTCCGGGGAGCTGTTTTTT. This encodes CSVDSSGELFF.

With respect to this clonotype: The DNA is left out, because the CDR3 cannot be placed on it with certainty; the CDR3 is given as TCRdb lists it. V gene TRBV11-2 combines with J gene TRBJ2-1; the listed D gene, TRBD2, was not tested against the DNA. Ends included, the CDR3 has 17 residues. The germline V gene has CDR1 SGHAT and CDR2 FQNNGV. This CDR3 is CASSFGPGSGSYNEQFF.

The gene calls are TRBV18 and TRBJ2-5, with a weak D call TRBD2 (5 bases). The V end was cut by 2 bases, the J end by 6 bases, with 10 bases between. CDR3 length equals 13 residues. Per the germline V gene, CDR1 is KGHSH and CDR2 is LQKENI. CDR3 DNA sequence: TGTGCCAGCTCACCAGCCGGGGAAAAGACCCAGTACTTC. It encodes CASSPAGEKTQYF.

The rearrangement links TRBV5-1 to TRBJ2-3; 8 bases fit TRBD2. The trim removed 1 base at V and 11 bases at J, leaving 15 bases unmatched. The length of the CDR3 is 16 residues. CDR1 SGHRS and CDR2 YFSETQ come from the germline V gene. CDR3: CASSLYSGETGKEQYF. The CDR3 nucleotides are TGCGCCAGCAGCTTGTATAGCGGGGAGACGGGTAAGGAGCAGTATTTT.

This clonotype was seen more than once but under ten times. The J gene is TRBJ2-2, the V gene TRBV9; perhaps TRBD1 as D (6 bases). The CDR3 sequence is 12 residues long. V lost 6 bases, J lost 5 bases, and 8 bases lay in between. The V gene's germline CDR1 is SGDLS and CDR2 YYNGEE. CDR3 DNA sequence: TGTGCCAGCACCAGGGGTACCGGGGAGCTGTTTTTT. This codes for CASTRGTGELFF.

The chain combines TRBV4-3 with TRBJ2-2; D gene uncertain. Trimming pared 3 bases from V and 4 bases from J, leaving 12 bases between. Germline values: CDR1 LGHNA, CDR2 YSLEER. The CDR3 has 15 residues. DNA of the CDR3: TGCGCCAGCAGCCATGAAGAGCGTGGCACCGGGGAGCTGTTTTTT. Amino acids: CASSHEERGTGELFF.

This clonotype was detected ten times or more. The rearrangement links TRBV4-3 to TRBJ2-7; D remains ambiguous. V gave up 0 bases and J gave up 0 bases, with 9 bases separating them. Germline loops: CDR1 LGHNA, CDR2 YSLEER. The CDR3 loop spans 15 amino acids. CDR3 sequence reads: CASSQDLVSSYEQYF. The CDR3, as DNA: TGCGCCAGCAGCCAAGACTTGGTTAGCTCCTACGAGCAGTACTTC.

The CDR3 region is CATLAAGANVLTF. CDR3 nucleotide sequence: TGTGCCACCCTTGCGGCTGGGGCCAACGTCCTGACTTTC. This sequence joins TRBV28 and TRBJ2-6; no clear D. CDR3 size: 13 residues. V dropped 10 bases and J dropped 2 bases, with 9 bases sitting between them. CDR1 and CDR2 (germline): MDHEN, SYDVKM.

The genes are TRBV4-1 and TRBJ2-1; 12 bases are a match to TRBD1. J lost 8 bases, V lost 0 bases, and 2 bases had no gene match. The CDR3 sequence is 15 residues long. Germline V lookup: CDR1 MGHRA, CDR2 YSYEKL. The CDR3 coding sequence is TGCGCCAGCAGCCAAGAAGGGACAGGGGGCGATGAGCAGTTCTTC. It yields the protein CASSQEGTGGDEQFF.

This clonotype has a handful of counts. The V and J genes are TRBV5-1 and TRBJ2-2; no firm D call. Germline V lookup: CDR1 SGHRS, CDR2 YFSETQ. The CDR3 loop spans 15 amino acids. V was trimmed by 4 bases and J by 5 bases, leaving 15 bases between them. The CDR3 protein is CASSQPYRATGELFF. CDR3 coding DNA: TGCGCCAGCAGCCAACCCTATAGAGCGACCGGGGAGCTGTTTTTT.

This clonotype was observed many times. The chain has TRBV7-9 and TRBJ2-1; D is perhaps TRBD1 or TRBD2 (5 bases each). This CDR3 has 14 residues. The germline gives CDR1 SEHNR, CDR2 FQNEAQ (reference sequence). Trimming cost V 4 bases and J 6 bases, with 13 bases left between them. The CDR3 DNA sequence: TGTGCCAGCAGCTCGGGGACGTCCCGCAATGAGCAGTTCTTC. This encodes CASSSGTSRNEQFF.

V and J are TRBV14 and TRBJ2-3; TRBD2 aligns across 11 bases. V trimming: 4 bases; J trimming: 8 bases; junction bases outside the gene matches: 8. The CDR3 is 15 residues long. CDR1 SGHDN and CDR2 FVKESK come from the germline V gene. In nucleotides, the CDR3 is TGTGCCAGCAGCCTTCCGGGACTAGCGGTTGGTACGCAGTATTTT. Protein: CASSLPGLAVGTQYF.

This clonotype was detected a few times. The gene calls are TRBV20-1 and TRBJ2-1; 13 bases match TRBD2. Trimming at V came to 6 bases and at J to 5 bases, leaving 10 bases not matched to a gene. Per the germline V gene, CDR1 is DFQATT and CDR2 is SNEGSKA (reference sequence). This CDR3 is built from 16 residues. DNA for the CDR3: TGCAGTGCAACGCCCCCGACTAGCGGGGGGAACAATGAGCAGTTCTTC. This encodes CSATPPTSGGNNEQFF.